The 3 T cell receptor beta chains listed next were all sequenced from one sample in a study of regulatory T cells in long-lasting Graves disease. Time point meaning: newly diagnosed GD, antithyroid drugs for less than 3 months. PBMC-derived RNA was used for the TCR library. According to the study, TCR beta libraries were built with iRepertoire HTBI primers and CDR3-region Arm-PCR. TCRdb passed the multiplex PCR reads through MiXCR, listing each CDR3 protein once. The sample consists of roughly 400,000 distinct CDR3 sequences, approximately 16% of them appearing once. Separately, the same data were catalogued under a study of T cells in Graves' hyperthyroidism and ophthalmopathy.

This sample comprised peripheral blood mononuclear cells (PBMCs), obtained at new diagnosis, from a patient treated with antithyroid drugs. The receptors stem from a woman aged 18-35 years with Graves disease.

The CDR3 nucleotides are TGTGCCAGCAGCCACAGCGCCTTAGAACGCGAGCAGTTCTTC. This gives the protein CASSHSALEREQFF. V gene TRBV7-9 combines with J gene TRBJ2-1, with unresolved D. Germline V gene sequence: CDR1 SEHNR, CDR2 FQNEAQ (reference sequence). Trimming removed 5 bases from V and 10 bases from J, with 18 bases in between. The length of the CDR3 is 14 residues.

This clonotype was found many times. The rearrangement joins TRBV7-2 to TRBJ2-7; TRBD2 matches at 8 bases. The CDR3 has 15 residues. Germline CDR1 and CDR2: SGHTA and FQGNSA. The junction had 3 bases not matched to a gene; V was cut back by 0 bases and J by 2 bases. Written as DNA, the CDR3 is TGTGCCAGCAGCTTAGCGGGGGGACTAGCCTACGAGCAGTACTTC. This gives the protein CASSLAGGLAYEQYF.

This clonotype was counted at least ten times. The chain couples TRBV28 to TRBJ1-4; TRBD1 aligns across 11 bases. The CDR3 consists of 16 residues. V shed 8 bases and J 1 base; nucleotides not matched to a gene: 6. Germline CDR1 is MDHEN and CDR2 is SYDVKM. The CDR3 spells CASRGQGALTNEKLFF. CDR3 DNA: TGTGCCAGCCGAGGACAGGGGGCCCTAACTAATGAAAAACTGTTTTTT.